This T cell receptor (beta chain) was captured by sequencing in a study of CD8 T cells in ankylosing spondylitis. This clonotype was detected many times. Its antigen is not identified. Points from the study as a whole: A number of the motif variants had already been described in reactive arthritis synovial fluid and blood. Clones linked to the disease showed a CD8+ phenotype. They occurred at relatively low frequencies in peripheral blood.

Germline V gene data show CDR1 as DFQATT and CDR2 as SNEGSKA (reference sequence). The ends were cut back, 3 bases at V and 10 bases at J, with 22 bases in the middle. The CDR3 has 15 amino acids. Libraries of TCR beta came from quantitative 5'-RACE with molecular barcodes. TCRdb re-derived calls from the 5' RACE reads in MiXCR, one entry per CDR3 protein. The repertoire holds about 150,000 distinct CDR3 sequences, with more than 40% as singletons. This chain joins TRBV20-1 and TRBJ2-1; D tentatively reads TRBD1 or TRBD2 (5 bases each). The source is a male donor with ankylosing spondylitis. The sample comprised synovial fluid, either unsorted or a sorted T cell fraction (not recorded which). CDR3 in amino acids: CSASGGIGVVWEQFF. As DNA, the CDR3 is TGCAGTGCTAGTGGGGGTATTGGGGTCGTTTGGGAGCAGTTCTTC.